One and the same sample provided the 32 T cell receptor beta chains below, sequenced in a study of T cell repertoires in cytomegalovirus infection. Each CDR3 protein gets one entry after TCRdb re-called the reads with MiXCR. The table has hundreds of thousands of distinct CDR3 sequences, 30% to 40% seen once. Antigens of these TCRs are unknown. This material consisted of cultured PBMCs, taken from culture after CMV antigen stimulation. All receptors come from a human donor in good health (CMV status not recorded). Some clones in this sample may be carry-over from other donors' samples.

This clonotype was detected a few times. V and J are TRBV5-6 and TRBJ1-1; 11 bases match TRBD1. Germline V gene data show CDR1 as SGHDT and CDR2 as YYEEEE. The V gene end was trimmed by 4 bases and the J gene end by 5 bases; junction bases not matched to a gene: 4. The CDR3 consists of 14 residues. CDR3 DNA sequence: TGTGCCAGCAGCATGGACAGGGGGCGAACTGAAGCTTTCTTT. Translating gives CASSMDRGRTEAFF.

This clonotype was detected only a few times. The chain recombines TRBV12-3 or TRBV12-4 with TRBJ2-5; unclear D gene. The CDR3 has 12 amino acids. Deletions cut 6 bases from V and 5 bases from J, with 10 bases between. The CDR3 here is CASSHTLETQYF. The DNA for the CDR3 is TGTGCCAGCAGCCATACTTTGGAGACCCAGTACTTC.

This clonotype was recorded at least ten times. V and J are TRBV7-2 and TRBJ1-5, with D tentatively TRBD1 (5 bases). This CDR3 region has 15 residues. The V end lost 3 bases, the J end lost 3 bases, and 12 bases lay between the germline ends. Germline loops: CDR1 SGHTA, CDR2 FQGNSA. CDR3 coding DNA: TGTGCCAGCAGCTTGACGGGGCAGGCCAATCAGCCCCAGCATTTT. Translation: CASSLTGQANQPQHF. The complete variable domain, with remaining parts taken from reference TRBV7-2 and TRBJ1-5, reads GAGVSQSPSNKVTEKGKDVELRCDPISGHTALYWYRQSLGQGLEFLIYFQGNSAPDKSGLPSDRFSAERTGGSVSTLTIQRTQQEDSAVYLCASSLTGQANQPQHFGDGTRLSIL.

V is TRBV19 and J is TRBJ1-6; unclear D gene. V was clipped by 6 bases and J by 7 bases, with 22 bases between them. The germline CDR1 and CDR2 sequences are LNHDA and SQIVND (reference sequence). The CDR3 consists of 17 residues. The CDR3 DNA sequence: TGTGCCAGTAGCGTCCTTCCACAAGGGCCGATAAATTCACCCCTCCACTTT. Translated, it gives CASSVLPQGPINSPLHF.

This clonotype has a handful of counts. The chain links TRBV7-2 to TRBJ2-3; the D call may be TRBD1 or TRBD2 (7 bases each). CDR3 length equals 15 residues. The V end lost 5 bases, the J end lost 4 bases, and 16 bases lay between the germline ends. Germline V CDR1 and CDR2: SGHTA, FQGNSA. The CDR3 nucleotides are TGTGCCAGCAGCCTCAGGGGGGGGTCCCCAGATACGCAGTATTTT. Amino acid sequence: CASSLRGGSPDTQYF.

This chain links TRBV20-1 with TRBJ2-2; 8 bases are shared with TRBD1. The CDR3 extends over 13 amino acids. Germline trimming cut 7 bases from V and 1 base from J; bases unmatched to any gene: 2. CDR1 and CDR2 from the germline V gene are DFQATT and SNEGSKA (reference sequence). Written as DNA, the CDR3 is TGCAGTGTCGGGACAGGGAACACCGGGGAGCTGTTTTTT. Its protein product is CSVGTGNTGELFF.

This clonotype was seen a few times. Here the CDR3 DNA reads TGTGCCAGCAGTTACGTGTGGACAGAAAGCTACAATGAGCAGTTCTTC. Translation gives CASSYVWTESYNEQFF. This rearrangement joins TRBV6-1 to TRBJ2-1; perhaps TRBD1 as D (6 bases). CDR1 is MNHNS and CDR2 is SASEGT in the germline V gene. V dropped 5 bases and J dropped 3 bases, with 17 bases sitting between them. The CDR3 has 16 residues.

V and J are TRBV10-3 and TRBJ2-1; D is possibly TRBD1 (5 bases). The CDR3 runs to 17 residues. Trimming left V 6 bases short and J 5 bases short, with 23 bases between. In germline, CDR1 is ENHRY, CDR2 SYGVKD. CDR3 amino acids: CAIRDSPGLQNDNEQFF. CDR3 sequence (DNA): TGTGCCATCAGAGACAGCCCAGGCTTACAAAATGACAATGAGCAGTTCTTC.

This clonotype was observed a handful of times. This rearrangement joins TRBV7-9 to TRBJ1-3, with D possibly TRBD1 on 5 matching bases. Deletions cut 10 bases from V and 0 bases from J, with 22 bases between. Per the germline V gene, CDR1 is SEHNR and CDR2 is FQNEAQ (reference sequence). The CDR3 consists of 17 residues. The CDR3 DNA is TGTGCCATAGACCGACCGGGGCCGGTCATCTCTGGAAACACCATATATTTT. Amino acids: CAIDRPGPVISGNTIYF.

The chain uses TRBV6-2 or TRBV6-3 and TRBJ2-1; no firm D call. Trimming shortened V by 4 bases and J by 10 bases, and 14 bases separated the two germline ends. Germline CDR1 reads MNHEY; CDR2 reads SVGEGT. The CDR3 consists of 13 residues. The DNA for the CDR3 is TGTGCCAGCAGTTCCAGGACCCACAGCGAGCAGTTCTTC. The encoded protein is CASSSRTHSEQFF.

This chain links TRBV20-1 with TRBJ1-2; no clear D gene. Per the germline V gene, CDR1 is DFQATT and CDR2 is SNEGSKA (reference sequence). The V gene lost 0 bases and the J gene lost 8 bases, with 13 bases spanning the gap. This CDR3 spans 13 amino acids. As DNA, the CDR3 is TGCAGTGCTAGAGACACCGGGGTGGAGGGCTACACCTTC. As protein: CSARDTGVEGYTF.

This rearrangement joins TRBV7-2 to TRBJ2-5; 9 nucleotides align to TRBD1. CDR3 length: 17 residues. Per germline, CDR1 SGHTA and CDR2 FQGNSA. V lost 0 bases and J lost 2; bases outside the gene matches: 7. CDR3: CASSLAYGTGRQETQYF. In nucleotides, the CDR3 is TGTGCCAGCAGCTTAGCCTATGGGACAGGGCGACAAGAGACCCAGTACTTC.

The table lists this clonotype with a few counts. The rearrangement uses TRBV19 and TRBJ2-1; 9 positions match TRBD2. The CDR3 has 15 residues. Germline lookup yields CDR1 LNHDA and CDR2 SQIVND (reference sequence). Trimming cost V 4 bases and J 4 bases; bases outside gene matches: 5. CDR3 coding DNA: TGTGCCAGTAGTACCAGCGGGAGGAATTACAATGAGCAGTTCTTC. It codes for CASSTSGRNYNEQFF. The entire variable domain, with the rest obtained from reference TRBV19 and TRBJ2-1, is as follows: DGGITQSPKYLFRKEGQNVTLSCEQNLNHDAMYWYRQDPGQGLRLIYYSQIVNDFQKGDIAEGYSVSREKKESFPLTVTSAQKNPTAFYLCASSTSGRNYNEQFFGPGTRLTVL.

V gene TRBV12-3 or TRBV12-4 combines with J gene TRBJ1-5; no clear D. V lost 2 bases, J lost 9 bases, and 8 bases lay in between. The CDR3 has 12 residues. This CDR3 is CASSLIPPPQHF. The DNA for the CDR3 is TGTGCCAGCAGTTTAATCCCCCCGCCCCAGCATTTT.

The chain is built from TRBV20-1 and TRBJ1-2; D uncertain. This CDR3 is built from 12 residues. Germline CDR1 DFQATT, CDR2 SNEGSKA (reference sequence). V gave up 3 bases and J gave up 6 bases, with 11 bases separating them. The DNA of the CDR3 is TGCAGTGCTAGTCGCCCACCTGATGGCTACACCTTC. Amino acids: CSASRPPDGYTF.

J is TRBJ1-1 and V is TRBV18, with unresolved D. Germline values: CDR1 KGHSH, CDR2 LQKENI. The length of the CDR3 is 14 residues. The V gene lost 5 bases and the J gene lost 5 bases, with 15 bases spanning the gap. The CDR3 nucleotides read TGTGCCAGCTCAGCCGAACGGGGATGGACTGAAGCTTTCTTT. It yields the protein CASSAERGWTEAFF.

The rearrangement joins TRBV6-6 to TRBJ1-2, with D uncertain. Germline V gene data show CDR1 as MNHNY and CDR2 as SVGAGI (reference sequence). V was trimmed by 5 bases and J by 8 bases, leaving 18 bases between them. The CDR3 is 14 residues long. This chain's CDR3 is CASSAYSELVGYTF. DNA for the CDR3: TGTGCCAGCAGTGCCTACTCAGAACTGGTAGGCTACACCTTC.

The chain has TRBV20-1 and TRBJ2-3; D unclear. The CDR3 loop spans 10 amino acids. Germline V gene sequence: CDR1 DFQATT, CDR2 SNEGSKA (reference sequence). Between the trimmed V and J ends, which lost 7 bases and 5 bases, there was a span of 7 bases. CDR3 nucleotide sequence: TGCAGTGTTTCGCAAGATACGCAGTATTTT. It specifies CSVSQDTQYF.

This clonotype was seen only once. The DNA for the CDR3 is TGTGCCAGCAGTGAATATGGTAGCGAATACAATGAGCAGTTCTTC. The encoded protein is CASSEYGSEYNEQFF. The V call is TRBV2, the J call TRBJ2-1; D possibly corresponds to TRBD2 (5 bases). The CDR3 totals 15 residues. Germline V CDR1 and CDR2: SNHLY, FYNNEI. V lost 2 bases, J lost 4 bases, and 12 bases lay in between. Full variable domain (remainder filled in from reference TRBV2 and TRBJ2-1): EPEVTQTPSHQVTQMGQEVILRCVPISNHLYFYWYRQILGQKVEFLVSFYNNEISEKSEIFDDQFSVERPDGSNFTLKIRSTKLEDSAMYFCASSEYGSEYNEQFFGPGTRLTVL.

This clonotype was seen only a few times. The CDR3 DNA follows: TGTGCCATCAGTGAGTCGATGGGGGATACGCAGTATTTT. Translated, it gives CAISESMGDTQYF. The chain employs TRBV10-3 and TRBJ2-3; D gene unclear. Trimming stripped 0 bases from V and 6 bases from J, with 7 bases between. The CDR3 totals 13 residues. Germline V gene sequence: CDR1 ENHRY, CDR2 SYGVKD.

The V and J genes are TRBV27 and TRBJ2-2, with no clear D. V was clipped by 2 bases and J by 2 bases, with 12 bases between them. CDR1 MNHEY and CDR2 SMNVEV come from the germline V gene (reference sequence). This CDR3 spans 16 amino acids. The DNA of the CDR3 is TGTGCCAGCAGTTTAGGTTTAGGATTCAACACCGGGGAGCTGTTTTTT. Encoded protein: CASSLGLGFNTGELFF.

V is TRBV20-1 and J is TRBJ2-5; 11 bases map to TRBD2. Per the germline V gene, CDR1 is DFQATT and CDR2 is SNEGSKA (reference sequence). The V and J ends lost 1 base and 4 bases, in that order; junction bases with no gene match: 5. The CDR3 contains 15 residues. DNA for the CDR3: TGCAGTGCTAGAGGGGGACTAGCGGCGACAGAGACCCAGTACTTC. This gives the protein CSARGGLAATETQYF.

Turning to this clonotype: Relative to the germline gene, one junction end is altered; a read error may explain this. This rearrangement joins TRBV4-1 to TRBJ2-7, with TRBD2 matching over 10 bases. This CDR3 comprises 16 residues. Germline CDR1 and CDR2: MGHRA and YSYEKL. CDR3 in DNA: TGCGCCAGCAGCCCTATTACACCGGGACTAGCGAACGAGCCGTACTTC. The encoded protein is CASSPITPGLANEPYF.

The genes are TRBV6-2 or TRBV6-3 and TRBJ1-1, with no clear D. The CDR3 has 11 amino acids. V shed 4 bases and J shed 14 bases, with 14 bases lying between them. Germline CDR1 MNHEY, CDR2 SVGEGT. The CDR3 protein is CASSFPLTSFF. The CDR3 bases are TGTGCCAGCAGTTTCCCCCTAACCAGCTTCTTT.

This chain uses TRBV5-4 with TRBJ1-2, with a possible D match to TRBD1 (5 bases). Germline lookup yields CDR1 SGHNT and CDR2 YYREEE (reference sequence). Trimming pared 0 bases from V and 8 bases from J, leaving 20 bases between. This CDR3 has 16 amino acids. The CDR3 DNA follows: TGTGCCAGCAGCTTGGTCCCGGGGCAGTCAAGTAGCGGCTACACCTTC. It codes for CASSLVPGQSSSGYTF.

The gene calls are TRBV7-6 and TRBJ2-5, with 10 bases lining up with TRBD2. The length of the CDR3 is 16 residues. The germline V gene encodes CDR1 SGHVS and CDR2 FNYEAQ. With V trimmed by 5 bases and J by 1 base, 7 bases remained unmatched. The CDR3: CASSPLAGAPQETQYF. The CDR3 DNA is TGTGCCAGCAGCCCCCTAGCGGGAGCCCCCCAAGAGACCCAGTACTTC.

Only a few counts were recorded for this clonotype. Here the CDR3 DNA reads TGTGCCAGTAGTACCTGGGACAGGCGGTACGAGCAGTACTTC. It translates to CASSTWDRRYEQYF. V is TRBV19 and J is TRBJ2-7; 8 positions match TRBD1. This CDR3 contains 14 residues. The V and J ends lost 4 bases and 4 bases, in that order; junction bases with no gene match: 6. Germline-derived CDR1 and CDR2 are LNHDA and SQIVND (reference sequence).

The rearrangement uses TRBV28 and TRBJ1-2; perhaps TRBD1 as D (6 bases). Germline V lookup: CDR1 MDHEN, CDR2 SYDVKM. This CDR3 is built from 13 residues. The germline V and J ends were trimmed by 5 bases and 7 bases, with 14 bases remaining between them. Written as DNA, the CDR3 is TGTGCCAGCAGTCTCCGGGGAGGGGGTGGCTACACCTTC. Amino acid sequence: CASSLRGGGGYTF.

This sequence joins TRBV12-3 or TRBV12-4 and TRBJ2-5, with 8 bases aligning to TRBD1. Trimming removed 6 bases from V and 5 bases from J; junction bases left unmatched: 8. The CDR3 extends over 14 amino acids. The CDR3 spells CASSSGGEGETQYF. The CDR3 bases are TGTGCCAGCAGCTCAGGGGGCGAGGGGGAGACCCAGTACTTC.

This chain joins TRBV10-3 and TRBJ2-7; possibly TRBD1 for D (5 bases). V was trimmed by 3 bases and J by 7 bases, leaving 16 bases between them. Germline values: CDR1 ENHRY, CDR2 SYGVKD. CDR3 size: 14 residues. The CDR3 DNA follows: TGTGCCATCAGTGATTACTCCAGGGTGGGGGAGCAGTACTTC. Translation gives CAISDYSRVGEQYF.

The sample holds many counts of this clonotype. The chain uses TRBV12-5 and TRBJ2-2; D remains ambiguous. CDR3 length equals 13 residues. With 0 bases removed from V and 1 base from J, the gap between germline ends came to 0 bases. The germline V gene encodes CDR1 LGHNT and CDR2 FRNRAP. The DNA of the CDR3 is TGTGCTAGTGGTTTGGTGAACACCGGGGAGCTGTTTTTT. Its protein product is CASGLVNTGELFF. Complete variable domain (other parts from reference TRBV12-5 and TRBJ2-2): DARVTQTPRHKVTEMGQEVTMRCQPILGHNTVFWYRQTMMQGLELLAYFRNRAPLDDSGMPKDRFSAEMPDATLATLKIQPSEPRDSAVYFCASGLVNTGELFFGEGSRLTVL.

The V gene is TRBV7-4, the J gene TRBJ2-1, with 8 nucleotides matching TRBD2. V lost 5 bases, J lost 0 bases, and 3 bases stayed unmatched. Germline values: CDR1 SGHVT, CDR2 SQSDAQ. The CDR3 extends over 15 amino acids. CDR3 amino acids: CASSRGGPSYNEQFF. For the CDR3, the DNA is TGTGCCAGCAGCCGCGGGGGGCCCTCCTACAATGAGCAGTTCTTC.